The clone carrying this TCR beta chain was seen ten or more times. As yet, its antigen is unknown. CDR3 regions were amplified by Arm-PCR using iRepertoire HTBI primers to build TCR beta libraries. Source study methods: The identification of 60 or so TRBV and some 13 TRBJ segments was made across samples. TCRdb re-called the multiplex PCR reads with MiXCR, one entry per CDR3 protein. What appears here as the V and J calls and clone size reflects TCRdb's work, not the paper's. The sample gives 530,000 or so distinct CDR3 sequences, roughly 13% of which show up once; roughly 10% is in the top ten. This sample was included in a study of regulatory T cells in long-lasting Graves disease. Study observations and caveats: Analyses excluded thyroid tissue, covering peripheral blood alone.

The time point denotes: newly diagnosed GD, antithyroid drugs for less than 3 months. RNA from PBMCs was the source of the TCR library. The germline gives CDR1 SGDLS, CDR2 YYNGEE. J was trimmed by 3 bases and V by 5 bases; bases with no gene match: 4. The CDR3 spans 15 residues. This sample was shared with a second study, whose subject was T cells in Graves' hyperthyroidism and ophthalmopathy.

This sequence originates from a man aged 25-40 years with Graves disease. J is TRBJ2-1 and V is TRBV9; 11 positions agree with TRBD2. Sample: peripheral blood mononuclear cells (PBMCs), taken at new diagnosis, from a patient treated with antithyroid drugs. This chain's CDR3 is CASRWGLADYNEQFF. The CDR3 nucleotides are TGTGCCAGCAGGTGGGGACTAGCGGACTACAATGAGCAGTTCTTC.